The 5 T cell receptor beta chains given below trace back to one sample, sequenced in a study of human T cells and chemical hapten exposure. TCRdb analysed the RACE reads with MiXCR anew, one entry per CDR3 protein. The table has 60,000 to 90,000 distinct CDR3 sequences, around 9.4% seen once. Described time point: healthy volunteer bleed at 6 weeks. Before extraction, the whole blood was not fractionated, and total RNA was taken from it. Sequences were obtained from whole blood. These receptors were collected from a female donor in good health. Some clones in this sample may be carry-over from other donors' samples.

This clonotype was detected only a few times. CDR3 in DNA: TGCGCCAGCAGTGAGTATCCGGCTAGCGGGGGAGGCGCAGATACGCAGTATTTT. Translated: CASSEYPASGGGADTQYF. This chain connects TRBV10-2 to TRBJ2-3, with 10 bases identical to TRBD2. Germline lookup yields CDR1 WSHSY and CDR2 SAAADI. This CDR3 contains 18 residues. With 1 base clipped from V and 4 bases from J, the junction kept 11 bases outside the gene matches.

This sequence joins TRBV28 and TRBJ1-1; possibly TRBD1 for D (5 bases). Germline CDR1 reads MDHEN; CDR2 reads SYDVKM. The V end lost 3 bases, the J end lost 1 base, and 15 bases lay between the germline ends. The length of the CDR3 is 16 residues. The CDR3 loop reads CASSFLDGTGNTEAFF. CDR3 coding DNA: TGTGCCAGCAGTTTTCTTGATGGGACGGGGAACACTGAAGCTTTCTTT.

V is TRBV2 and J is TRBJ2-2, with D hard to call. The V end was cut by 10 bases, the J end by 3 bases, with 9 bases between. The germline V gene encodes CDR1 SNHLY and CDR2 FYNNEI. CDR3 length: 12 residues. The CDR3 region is CAIWTYTGELFF. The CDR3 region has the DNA TGTGCCATATGGACCTACACCGGGGAGCTGTTTTTT.

The CDR3 spells CAISDGVNREIGQPQHF. CDR3 coding DNA: TGTGCCATCAGTGATGGGGTTAACAGGGAAATTGGTCAGCCCCAGCATTTT. The chain employs TRBV10-3 and TRBJ1-5; the D gene is possibly TRBD1 (6 bases). Deletions cut 3 bases from V and 6 bases from J, with 21 bases between. This CDR3 has 17 residues. Germline V gene data show CDR1 as ENHRY and CDR2 as SYGVKD.

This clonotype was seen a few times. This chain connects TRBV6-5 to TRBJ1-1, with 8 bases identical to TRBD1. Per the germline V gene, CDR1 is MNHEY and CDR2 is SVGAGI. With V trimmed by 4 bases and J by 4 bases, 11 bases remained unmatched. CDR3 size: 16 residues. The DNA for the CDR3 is TGTGCCAGCAGTTTAGGACAGGGTCTCTTATCCACTGAAGCTTTCTTT. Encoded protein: CASSLGQGLLSTEAFF.